The source of this TCR beta chain is a study of blood T cell repertoires in COVID-19. Study information: Sources were T cells, B-cell-depleted T cells, or PBMCs; the material itself was cDNA or gDNA.

This clone was observed a single time. Other DNA sequences from this sample encode an identical CDR3 as well. Trimming stripped 6 bases from V and 0 bases from J, with 8 bases between. This CDR3 region has 13 residues. Produced via immunoSEQ multiplex PCR; TCRdb's table is partial and in-frame only. Of about 130,000 clones in the sample, more than 85% were seen once. The rearrangement joins TRBV12-3 or TRBV12-4 to TRBJ1-2; D is ambiguous. Source material: peripheral blood. The receptor was derived from a man aged 55 to 69 with COVID-19, enrolled during active disease. The CDR3: CASSPTANYGYTF. As DNA, the CDR3 is TGTGCCAGCAGCCCCACAGCTAACTATGGCTACACCTTC.